This record looks at one T cell receptor beta chain sequence and its context. The antigen this receptor binds is unknown. Base qualities are not provided; no much larger clone lies one nucleotide away. Receptors were amplified or captured by the immunoSEQ multiplex PCR assay. For the multiplex PCR, a mixture combining 60 forward primers for TCR Vbeta segments and 13 reverse primers for TCR Jbeta segments was used. A multiplex PCR assay on genomic DNA amplified the CDR3 region of rearranged TCR beta genes. Amplified TCR beta libraries were sequenced as 87-base-pair reads on the Illumina HiSeq System. Regarding the original processing steps: In a later analysis, roughly 80 million unique TCR beta chains were counted across the approximately 670 repertoires, and around 10 million of these chains were shared by at least two donors. A nearest-neighbor algorithm error-corrected the raw reads and collapsed the reads into unique sequences, merging closely related sequences to remove PCR and sequencing errors. To assign V, D and J gene segments, CDR3 sequences were aligned to IMGT reference sequences. Each retained sequence needed at least a six-nucleotide match to both a V gene segment and a J gene segment. A rearrangement was called productive if the CDR3 had no stop codons and remained in frame with V and J, and every other rearrangement was called non-productive. CDR3 was defined according to IMGT convention as the region running from the second conserved V-encoded cysteine to the conserved J-encoded phenylalanine. In an earlier analysis of roughly 580 of the donors, sequences lacking an unambiguous match to a single V gene segment were excluded. An earlier analysis of a few hundred of the donors classified V segments as functional when productive rearrangements were above 56.7% and as segregating when the standard deviation between donors was above 5%. To diagnose cytomegalovirus status from the catalog of TCR beta chain sequences, a statistical classification framework was built. In a later analysis, V and J genes were assigned by comparing TCR nucleotide sequences against IMGT/GENE-DB human TR gene sequences. In a later analysis, CDR3 sequences and most-parsimonious VDJ recombination scenarios were assigned using the TCRdist pipeline. In a later analysis, every TCR beta chain was defined by the combination of its CDR3 amino acid sequence and its V-gene family, and reads without a unique V-gene family were dropped. To address suspected cross-contamination and a sequencing artifact, a later analysis removed 592 highly shared, low-generation-probability nucleotide sequences. For each public chain, a later analysis derived a clonal expansion index from normalized ranks of inferred template counts within each repertoire. Generation probabilities in a later analysis came from a VDJ recombination model fitted to out-of-frame rearrangements, and those results were checked against IGoR. A later analysis scored TCR-TCR, TCR-HLA and TCR-CMV co-occurrence with hypergeometric tests, applying a repertoire-size bias correction to TCR pairs. To estimate false discovery rates, a later analysis permuted the HLA or CMV assignments 20 times. A later analysis grouped co-occurring TCRs with DBSCAN, adding TCRdist sequence similarity when clustering within HLA-allele-positive subsets. Repertoires with fewer than 30,000 or more than 120,000 public chains were left out of co-occurrence clustering, as were several repertoires with anomalous nucleotide sharing. TCRdb obtained this table from immuneACCESS and retained in-frame rearrangements with V and J assigned. These tables miss some clones; where compared with another copy, unresolved V genes account for less than half of the shortfall, and the remainder is unexplained. V, J and clone size are those of that table, while D and trimming were read from the DNA. The sample table lists about 160,000 clones, about 76% of them with a count of one. The top ten clones comprise around 7% of the sample.

This sample is part of a study of cytomegalovirus exposure and HLA in healthy donors (dated by TCRdb to 2017 to 2019). Study-level background: In an earlier analysis of some 610 of the donors, 276 Gb of sequence data and approximately 100 million unique TCR beta sequences from about 179 million T cells were reported. Both class I and class II loci were covered by HLA typing, at four-digit resolution. In addition to the first cohort of about 650 subjects, a separate validation cohort of approximately 110 different subjects was used. Rather than using new phenotypic data, the later analysis identified candidate immune exposures from TCR beta sequences and from how often those sequences occurred across donors. Among roughly 400 genotyped donors of the cohort, an average of around 220,000 unique TCR beta nucleotide sequences was sequenced per donor, of which about 20% were non-productive. Every repertoire in the discovery cohort had been generated on one and the same sequencing platform. The number of typed donors differed by locus: roughly 629-630 for A, B, C, DRB1 and DQB1; 500 to 550 for DQA1; some 590 for DPA1; and roughly 450 for DPB1. A later analysis re-examined previously published TCR beta repertoires from roughly 650 donors and added high-resolution HLA genotyping to investigate patterns of TCR occurrence. About five DR-DQ haplotypes were treated as single units for association and clustering because of strong linkage in the cohort. The study aimed to test whether signatures of past pathogen exposure could be identified by cataloging public T cell receptors. High-throughput TCR immunosequencing, statistical association of individual TCRs with disease status, and machine learning were combined to predict cytomegalovirus infection status. The T cell repertoires of several hundred subjects were profiled by immunosequencing and related to cytomegalovirus serostatus. To decide whether each TCR beta V gene segment behaved as functional or pseudogenic, an earlier analysis of 587 of the donors relied on high-throughput TCR beta sequencing. Alongside the repertoire data, information on donor age, sex, ethnicity and CMV serostatus was compiled. A later genetic analysis took genome-wide SNP genotypes for about three fifths of the roughly 670 donors and used that subset as a discovery cohort. About 310 gigabases of sequencing data and tens of millions of unique TCR sequences were included in an early release covering 550 to 650 HLA-typed donors. Of the roughly 390 genotyped donors, around 81% fell in the genetic ancestry cluster associated with self-reported Caucasian donors. What the work shows at the level of the full study, not this receptor alone: Presence/absence analyses assumed roughly uniform sequencing depth across donors, an assumption that may not hold. Because HLA typing was unavailable for some donors at each locus, only the typed subset was used in association tests. In this cohort, only TCR beta chains were sequenced, and detectable features were limited by the absence of alpha or paired-chain data. According to a later genetic analysis, donors in an Asian-associated ancestry cluster had fewer N-insertions in productive TCRs than the approximately 710-donor mean. In a later analysis, most CMV-associated TCR beta chains were found to appear HLA-restricted, with HLA associations seemingly driven largely by CMV exposure. In both the original and validation cohorts, the classifier was reported to diagnose cytomegalovirus status with high specificity and sensitivity. Specific HLA alleles were associated with 15,000 to 20,000 TCR beta sequences at a false discovery rate of 0.05 in a later analysis. Strong co-occurrence of HLA alleles, especially DR and DQ, made assigning TCR associations to individual alleles difficult. According to a later analysis, parvovirus B19, influenza, CMV and Epstein-Barr virus appeared linked to several top co-occurrence clusters. Correlated functional status among segregating V segments might be attributable to linkage disequilibrium, but an unknown experimental factor could not be ruled out. A further reported finding was that TCR beta sequences accurately predicted the HLA-A and HLA-B alleles for most subjects in the first cohort. Broadly in line with IMGT annotations, most TCR beta V segments showed up in productive rearrangements about 87% or about 30% of the time in an earlier analysis of approximately 640 of the donors. A cluster of highly shared sequence variants was judged likely to represent a technical artifact of the sequencing pipeline. Most TCR sequences were seen in very few donors, while some public TCRs were found in many individuals. V-gene and J-gene trimming of TCR beta chains was associated with a missense DCLRE1C variant in a later genetic analysis, and the association was replicated in an independent cohort. The only immune exposure information available for the cohort was CMV serostatus. In a later analysis, the rate of TCR association differed among HLA loci, with DRB1 alleles having the most associated TCRs and HLA-C alleles having the fewest. The authors suggested that the approach could potentially be generalized to other disease states and immunological phenotypes. The earlier analysis of 587 of the donors excluded some 15 rarely observed V segments, including chromosome 9 orphons, because counts were too low. In the study, around 150 TCR beta chains were listed as associated with cytomegalovirus. In a later analysis, HLA-associated TCR beta chains showed more clonal expansion and lower generation probabilities than non-associated chains that were equally common. Some IMGT-functional V segments, including TRBV6-2 and TRBV6-3, could not be told apart with the 87-base-pair reads, so those segments were excluded. In vitro tests confirmed that three of the cytomegalovirus-associated TCR beta chains recognize cytomegalovirus antigens.

The CDR3 runs 16 residues from the cysteine to the phenylalanine. The retained sequence is limited to the CDR3, 48 bases, with the frame set at the first base. The germline V end is reduced by 0 bases and the J end by 4 bases; junction bases left unmatched: 9. Per the germline V gene (reference sequence), GTSNPN is the CDR1 and SVGIG is the CDR2. In total, approximately 690 healthy bone marrow donors made up the cohort. Cohort members were all nominally healthy when sampled, although unrecorded immune exposures were likely present. The donor tested CMV seropositive and was one of the 289 seropositive cohort members. A peripheral blood sample was provided by each donor, and peripheral blood mononuclear cells were used for TCR beta sequencing. Genomic DNA extraction from the blood cell samples was performed with the Qiagen DNeasy Blood Extraction Kit.

This TCR was sampled from a male donor in good health and CMV-seropositive. Rearrangement joined TRBV30 to TRBJ2-1; 7 central nucleotides agree with TRBD2. Sequencing used PBMCs. The nucleotide sequence reads as follows: TGTGCCTGGAGTGTACGACTAGACGGGGGGTACAATGAGCAGTTCTTC. Protein translation: CAWSVRLDGGYNEQFF.